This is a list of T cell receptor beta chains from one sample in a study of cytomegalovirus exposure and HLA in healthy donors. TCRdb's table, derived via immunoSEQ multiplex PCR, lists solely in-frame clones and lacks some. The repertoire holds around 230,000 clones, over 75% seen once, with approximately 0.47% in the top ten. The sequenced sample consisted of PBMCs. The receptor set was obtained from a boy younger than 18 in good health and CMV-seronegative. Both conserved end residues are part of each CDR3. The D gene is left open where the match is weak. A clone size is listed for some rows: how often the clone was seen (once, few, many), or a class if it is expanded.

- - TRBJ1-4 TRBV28 CASSVSDRRNEKLFF TGTGCCAGCAGTGTATCGGACAGAAGGAATGAAAAACTGTTTTTT
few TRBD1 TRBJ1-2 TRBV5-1 CASSYSYNRDRGAYGYTF TGCGCCAGCAGCTACTCCTACAACAGGGACAGGGGCGCGTATGGCTACACCTTC
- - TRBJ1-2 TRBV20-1 CSARDVAGYTF TGCAGTGCTAGAGACGTAGCAGGGTACACCTTC
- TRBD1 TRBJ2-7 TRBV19 CASSISTLRDRDSYEQYF TGTGCCAGTAGTATCTCCACCCTCCGGGACAGGGACTCCTACGAGCAGTACTTC
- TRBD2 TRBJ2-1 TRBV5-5 CASSRSDRLAVNNEQFF TGTGCCAGCAGCCGGAGCGACAGACTAGCGGTGAACAATGAGCAGTTCTTC
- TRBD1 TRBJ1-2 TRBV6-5 CASTQQGVHGYTF TGTGCCAGCACCCAACAGGGGGTCCATGGCTACACCTTC
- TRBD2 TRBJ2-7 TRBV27 CASSSPSGRSYEQYF TGTGCCAGCAGTTCACCTAGCGGGCGTTCCTACGAGCAGTACTTC
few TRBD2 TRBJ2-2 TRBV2 CASRGLAGATGELFF TGTGCCAGCAGGGGCCTAGCGGGTGCAACCGGGGAGCTGTTTTTT
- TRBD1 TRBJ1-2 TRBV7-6 CASSLGQGAAYTF TGTGCCAGCAGCTTAGGACAGGGGGCCGCCTACACCTTC
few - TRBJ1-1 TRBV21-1 CASTPGDRGKLTEAFF TGTGCCAGCACCCCGGGGGACAGGGGAAAACTCACTGAAGCTTTCTTT
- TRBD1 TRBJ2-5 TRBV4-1 CASSLRYRDRGRGETQYF TGCGCCAGCAGCCTTCGATACCGGGACAGGGGGCGCGGAGAGACCCAGTACTTC
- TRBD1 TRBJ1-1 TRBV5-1 CASSGEGGQGAFF TGCGCCAGCAGCGGGGAAGGGGGCCAGGGAGCTTTCTTT
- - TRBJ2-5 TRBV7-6 CASSLSGETQYF TGTGCCAGCAGCTTGAGCGGCGAGACCCAGTACTTC
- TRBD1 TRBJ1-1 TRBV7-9 CASSLRQGGAEAFF TGTGCCAGCAGCCTCAGACAGGGAGGTGCTGAAGCTTTCTTT
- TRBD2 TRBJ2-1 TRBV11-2 CASRGLAGNEQFF TGTGCCAGCAGGGGACTAGCGGGGAATGAGCAGTTCTTC
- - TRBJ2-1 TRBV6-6 CASSTRDRSQFF TGTGCCAGCAGTACCCGCGACAGGTCACAGTTCTTC
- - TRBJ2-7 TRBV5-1 CASSLSGVGSYEQYF TGCGCCAGCAGCTTGTCGGGAGTGGGGTCCTACGAGCAGTACTTC
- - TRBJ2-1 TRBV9 CASSVALRSSSYNEQFF TGTGCCAGCAGCGTAGCCCTGAGGTCAAGCTCCTACAATGAGCAGTTCTTC
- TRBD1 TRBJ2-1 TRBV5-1 CASSLAGKGGIYNEQFF TGCGCCAGCAGCTTGGCCGGCAAAGGGGGCATTTACAATGAGCAGTTCTTC
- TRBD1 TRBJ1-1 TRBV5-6 CASSPIGQATEAFF TGTGCCAGCAGCCCGATCGGACAGGCCACTGAAGCTTTCTTT
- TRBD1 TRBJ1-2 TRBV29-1 CSVETGGRYGYTF TGCAGCGTTGAGACAGGGGGGAGGTATGGCTACACCTTC
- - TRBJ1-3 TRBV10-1 CASSRGFSGNTIYF TGCGCCAGCAGCAGGGGCTTCTCTGGAAACACCATATATTTT
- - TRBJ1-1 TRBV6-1 CASKRDTAFF TGTGCCAGCAAGAGGGATACCGCTTTCTTT
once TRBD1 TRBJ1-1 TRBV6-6 CASSGEQGLNTEAFF TGTGCCAGCAGTGGCGAACAGGGGTTGAACACTGAAGCTTTCTTT
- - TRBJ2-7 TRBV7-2 CASSWGRMSYEQYF TGTGCCAGCAGCTGGGGCCGTATGTCCTACGAGCAGTACTTC
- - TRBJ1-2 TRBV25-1 CASTPGRGWSGYTF TGTGCCAGCACCCCCGGGAGGGGATGGTCTGGCTACACCTTC
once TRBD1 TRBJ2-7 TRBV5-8 CASSTDREDEQYF TGTGCCAGCAGCACGGACAGGGAGGACGAGCAGTACTTC
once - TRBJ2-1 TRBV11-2 CASSSTGFNEQFF TGTGCCAGCAGCTCTACAGGGTTCAATGAGCAGTTCTTC
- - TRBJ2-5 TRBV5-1 CASSLNTGQETQYF TGCGCCAGCAGCTTGAACACGGGGCAAGAGACCCAGTACTTC
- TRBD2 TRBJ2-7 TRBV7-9 CASSDPQLAGASYEQYF TGTGCCAGCAGCGATCCTCAACTAGCGGGGGCCTCCTACGAGCAGTACTTC
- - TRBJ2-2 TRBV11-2 CASSLTQGAGELFF TGTGCCAGCAGCTTAACCCAAGGAGCCGGGGAGCTGTTTTTT
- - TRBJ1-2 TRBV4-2 CASSQDHDSIYGYTF TGTGCCAGCAGCCAAGACCATGACAGCATCTATGGCTACACCTTC
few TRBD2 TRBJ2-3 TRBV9 CASSRGLAGGSTDTQYF TGTGCCAGCAGCAGAGGACTAGCGGGAGGTAGTACAGATACGCAGTATTTT
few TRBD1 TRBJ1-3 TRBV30 CAWSWTGGLSGNTIYF TGTGCCTGGAGTTGGACAGGGGGCCTCTCTGGAAACACCATATATTTT
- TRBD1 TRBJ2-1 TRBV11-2 CASTPGGIEQFF TGTGCCAGCACTCCAGGGGGCATTGAGCAGTTCTTC
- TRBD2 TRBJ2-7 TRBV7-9 CASSSQTSGSYEQYF TGTGCCAGCAGCTCCCAGACTAGCGGGAGCTACGAGCAGTACTTC
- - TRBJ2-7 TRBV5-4 CASSLLGYEQYF TGTGCCAGCAGCTTGCTAGGCTACGAGCAGTACTTC
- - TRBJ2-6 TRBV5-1 CASSLEGGPGANVLTF TGCGCCAGCAGCTTGGAGGGCGGGCCTGGGGCCAACGTCCTGACTTTC
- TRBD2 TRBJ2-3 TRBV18 CASSPRLAGGTDTQYF TGTGCCAGCTCCCCAAGACTAGCGGGAGGCACAGATACGCAGTATTTT
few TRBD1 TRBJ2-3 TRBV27 CASSPGTGGLVGTTDTQYF TGTGCCAGCAGTCCCGGTACAGGGGGCCTTGTGGGCACAACAGATACGCAGTATTTT
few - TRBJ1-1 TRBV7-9 CASSRDSMNTEAFF TGTGCCAGCAGCCGAGACAGCATGAACACTGAAGCTTTCTTT